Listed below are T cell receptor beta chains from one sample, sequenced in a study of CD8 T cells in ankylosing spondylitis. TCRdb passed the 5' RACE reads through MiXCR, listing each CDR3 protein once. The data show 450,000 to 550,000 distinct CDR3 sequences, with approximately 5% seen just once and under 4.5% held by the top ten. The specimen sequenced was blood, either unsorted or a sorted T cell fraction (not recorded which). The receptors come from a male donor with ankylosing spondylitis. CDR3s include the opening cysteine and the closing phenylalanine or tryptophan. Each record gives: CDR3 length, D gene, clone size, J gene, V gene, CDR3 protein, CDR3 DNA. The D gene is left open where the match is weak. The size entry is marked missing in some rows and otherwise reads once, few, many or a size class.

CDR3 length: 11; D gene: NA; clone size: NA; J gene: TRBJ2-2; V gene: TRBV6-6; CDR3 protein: CASSYLTSLFF; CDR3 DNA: TGTGCCAGCAGTTACCTGACCTCGCTGTTTTTT
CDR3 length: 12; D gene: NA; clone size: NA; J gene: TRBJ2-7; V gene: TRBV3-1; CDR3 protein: CASSQGVSEQYF; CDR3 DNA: TGTGCCAGCAGCCAAGGGGTCTCCGAGCAGTACTTC
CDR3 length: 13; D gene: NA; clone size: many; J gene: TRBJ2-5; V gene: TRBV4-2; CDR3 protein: CASTRQFQETQYF; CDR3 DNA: TGTGCCAGCACTCGACAGTTCCAAGAGACCCAGTACTTC
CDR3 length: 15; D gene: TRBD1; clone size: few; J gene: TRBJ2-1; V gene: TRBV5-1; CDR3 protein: CASSHDRGPYNEQFF; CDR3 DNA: TGCGCCAGCAGCCATGACAGGGGACCCTACAATGAGCAGTTCTTC
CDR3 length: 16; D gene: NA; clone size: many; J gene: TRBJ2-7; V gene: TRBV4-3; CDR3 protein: CASSQSSAPEGAEQYF; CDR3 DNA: TGCGCCAGCAGCCAATCGTCGGCGCCGGAGGGGGCCGAGCAGTACTTC
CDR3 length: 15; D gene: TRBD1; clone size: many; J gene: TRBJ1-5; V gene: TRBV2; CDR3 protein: CASMMGQGVRQPQHF; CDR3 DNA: TGTGCCAGCATGATGGGACAGGGGGTTCGCCAGCCCCAGCATTTT
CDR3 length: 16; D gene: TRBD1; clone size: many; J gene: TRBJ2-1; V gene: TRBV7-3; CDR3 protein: CASSLSGQGYYNEQFF; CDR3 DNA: TGTGCCAGCAGCTTATCCGGACAGGGATACTACAATGAGCAGTTCTTC
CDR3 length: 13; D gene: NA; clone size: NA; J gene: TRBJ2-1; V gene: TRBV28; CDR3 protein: CASSVPQGNEQFF; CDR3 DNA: TGTGCCAGCAGTGTTCCCCAGGGGAATGAGCAGTTCTTC
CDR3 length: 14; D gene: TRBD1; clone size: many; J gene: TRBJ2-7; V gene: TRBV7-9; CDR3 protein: CASSPTGTGWKQYF; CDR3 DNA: TGTGCCAGCAGCCCCACCGGGACAGGGTGGAAGCAGTACTTC
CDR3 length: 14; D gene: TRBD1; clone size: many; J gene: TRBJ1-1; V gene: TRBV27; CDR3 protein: CASRGQGWNTEAFF; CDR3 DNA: TGTGCCAGCAGGGGACAGGGCTGGAACACTGAAGCTTTCTTT
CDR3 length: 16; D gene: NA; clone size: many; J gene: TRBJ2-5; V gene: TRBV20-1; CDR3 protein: CSATDPGGGGPKTQYF; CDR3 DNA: TGCAGTGCTACCGACCCTGGGGGTGGGGGGCCAAAGACCCAGTACTTC
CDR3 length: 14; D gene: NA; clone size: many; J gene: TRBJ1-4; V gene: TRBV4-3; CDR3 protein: CASSQDLNREELFF; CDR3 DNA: TGCGCCAGCAGCCAAGATCTAAACAGGGAGGAACTGTTTTTT
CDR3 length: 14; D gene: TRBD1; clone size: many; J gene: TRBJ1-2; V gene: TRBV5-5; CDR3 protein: CASSGTGGVDGYTF; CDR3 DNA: TGTGCCAGCAGCGGGACAGGGGGAGTTGATGGCTACACCTTC
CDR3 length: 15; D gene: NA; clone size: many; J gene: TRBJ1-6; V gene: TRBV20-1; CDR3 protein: CSAKTRAPYNSPLHF; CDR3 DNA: TGCAGTGCCAAAACCAGGGCCCCCTATAATTCACCCCTCCACTTT
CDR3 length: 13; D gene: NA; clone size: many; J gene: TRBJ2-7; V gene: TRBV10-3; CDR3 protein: CAISARASYEQYF; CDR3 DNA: TGTGCCATCAGTGCCAGGGCATCCTACGAGCAGTACTTC
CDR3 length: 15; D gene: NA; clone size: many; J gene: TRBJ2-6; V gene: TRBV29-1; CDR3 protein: CSVEGLTAGANVLTF; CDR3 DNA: TGCAGCGTTGAGGGACTGACTGCTGGGGCCAACGTCCTGACTTTC
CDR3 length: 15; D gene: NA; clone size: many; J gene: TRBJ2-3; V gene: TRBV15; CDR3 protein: CATRVISDNTDTQYF; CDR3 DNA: TGTGCCACCCGAGTTATTAGCGACAACACAGATACGCAGTATTTT
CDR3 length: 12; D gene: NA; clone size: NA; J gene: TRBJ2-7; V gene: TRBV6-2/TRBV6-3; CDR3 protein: CASSYSQGLPGF; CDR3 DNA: TGTGCCAGCAGTTACTCCCAGGGCCTACCTGGCTTC
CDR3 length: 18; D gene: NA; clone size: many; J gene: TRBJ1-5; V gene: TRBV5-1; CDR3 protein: CASSLVSPTGTQEGPQHF; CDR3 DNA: TGCGCCAGCAGCTTGGTCTCTCCGACCGGGACACAGGAAGGGCCCCAGCATTTT